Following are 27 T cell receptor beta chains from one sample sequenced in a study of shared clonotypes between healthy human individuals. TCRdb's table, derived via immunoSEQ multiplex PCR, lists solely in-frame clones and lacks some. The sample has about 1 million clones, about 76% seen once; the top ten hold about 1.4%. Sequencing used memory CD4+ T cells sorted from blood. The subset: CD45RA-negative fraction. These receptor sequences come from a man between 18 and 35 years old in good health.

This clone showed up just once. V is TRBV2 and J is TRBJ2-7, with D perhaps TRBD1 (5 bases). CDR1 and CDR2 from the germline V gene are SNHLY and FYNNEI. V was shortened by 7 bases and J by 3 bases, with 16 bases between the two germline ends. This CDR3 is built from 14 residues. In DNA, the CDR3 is TGTGCCAGCATCCCAGGGTTTAGAAACTACGAGCAGTACTTC. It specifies CASIPGFRNYEQYF.

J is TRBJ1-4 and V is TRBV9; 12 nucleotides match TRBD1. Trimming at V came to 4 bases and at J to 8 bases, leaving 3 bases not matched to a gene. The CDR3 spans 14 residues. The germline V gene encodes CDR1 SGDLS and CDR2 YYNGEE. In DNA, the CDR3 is TGTGCCAGCAGCTTAGGGACAGGGGGCGAAAAACTGTTTTTT. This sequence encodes CASSLGTGGEKLFF.

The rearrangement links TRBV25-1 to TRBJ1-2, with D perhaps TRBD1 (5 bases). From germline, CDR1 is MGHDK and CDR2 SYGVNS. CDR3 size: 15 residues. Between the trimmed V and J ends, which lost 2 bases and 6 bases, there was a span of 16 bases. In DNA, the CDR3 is TGTGCCAGCAGTGAACGGGACTGGGCTTTCGATGGCTACACCTTC. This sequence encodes CASSERDWAFDGYTF.

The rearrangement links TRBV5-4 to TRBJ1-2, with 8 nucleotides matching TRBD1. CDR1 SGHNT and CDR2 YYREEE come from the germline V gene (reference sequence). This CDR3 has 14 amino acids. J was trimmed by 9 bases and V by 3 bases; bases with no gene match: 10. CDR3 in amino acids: CASSSGTGGWSYTF. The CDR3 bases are TGTGCCAGCAGCTCGGGGACAGGCGGGTGGAGCTACACCTTC.

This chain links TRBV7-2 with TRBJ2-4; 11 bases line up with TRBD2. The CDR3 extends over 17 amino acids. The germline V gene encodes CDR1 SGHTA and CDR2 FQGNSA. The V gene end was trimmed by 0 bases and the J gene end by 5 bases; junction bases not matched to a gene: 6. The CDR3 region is CASSLAPLAGGQNIQYF. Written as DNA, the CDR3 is TGTGCCAGCAGCTTAGCCCCCCTAGCGGGAGGACAAAACATTCAGTACTTC.

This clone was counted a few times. CDR3 bases: TGTGCCAGCTCACCCAGGGACACAGAGACCCAGTACTTC. This encodes CASSPRDTETQYF. The chain couples TRBV18 to TRBJ2-5; tentative D call: TRBD1 (6 bases). In germline, CDR1 is KGHSH, CDR2 LQKENI. The CDR3 spans 13 residues. V gave up 3 bases and J gave up 4 bases, with 9 bases separating them.

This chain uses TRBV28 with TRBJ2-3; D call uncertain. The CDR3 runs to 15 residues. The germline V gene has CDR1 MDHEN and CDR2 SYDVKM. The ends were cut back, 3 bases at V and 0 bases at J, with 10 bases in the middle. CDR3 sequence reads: CASSLGLTSTDTQYF. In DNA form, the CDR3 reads TGTGCCAGCAGTTTGGGGTTAACTAGCACAGATACGCAGTATTTT.

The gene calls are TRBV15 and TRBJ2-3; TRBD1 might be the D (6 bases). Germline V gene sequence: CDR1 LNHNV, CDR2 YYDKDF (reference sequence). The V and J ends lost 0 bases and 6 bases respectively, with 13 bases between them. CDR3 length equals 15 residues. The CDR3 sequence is CATSRDPTGTDTQYF. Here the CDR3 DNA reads TGTGCCACCAGCAGAGATCCGACAGGAACCGATACGCAGTATTTT.

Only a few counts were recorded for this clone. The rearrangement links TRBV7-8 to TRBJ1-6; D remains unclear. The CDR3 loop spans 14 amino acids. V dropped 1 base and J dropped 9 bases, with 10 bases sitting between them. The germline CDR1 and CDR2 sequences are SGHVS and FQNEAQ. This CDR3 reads CASSLDGLSSPLHF. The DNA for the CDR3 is TGTGCCAGCAGCTTAGACGGGCTCTCTTCACCCCTCCACTTT.

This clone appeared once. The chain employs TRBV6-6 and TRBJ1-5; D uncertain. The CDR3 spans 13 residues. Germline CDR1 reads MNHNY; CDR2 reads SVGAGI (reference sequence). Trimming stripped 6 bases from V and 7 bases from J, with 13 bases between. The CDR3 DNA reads TGTGCCAGCAGCTACCCCCCGGAGCAGCCCCAGCATTTT. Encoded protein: CASSYPPEQPQHF.

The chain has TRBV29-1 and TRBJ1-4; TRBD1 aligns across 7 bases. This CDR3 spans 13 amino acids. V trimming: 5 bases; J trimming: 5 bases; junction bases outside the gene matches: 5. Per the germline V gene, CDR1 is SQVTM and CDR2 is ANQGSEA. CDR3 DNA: TGCAGCGTTTCGACAGGGCGGAATGAAAAACTGTTTTTT. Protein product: CSVSTGRNEKLFF. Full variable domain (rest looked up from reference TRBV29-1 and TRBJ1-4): SAVISQKPSRDICQRGTSLTIQCQVDSQVTMMFWYRQQPGQSLTLIATANQGSEATYESGFVIDKFPISRPNLTFSTLTVSNMSPEDSSIYLCSVSTGRNEKLFFGSGTQLSVL.

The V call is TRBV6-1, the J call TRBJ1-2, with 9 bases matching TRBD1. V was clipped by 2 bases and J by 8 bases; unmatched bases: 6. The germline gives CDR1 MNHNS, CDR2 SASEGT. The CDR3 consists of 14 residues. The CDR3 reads CASSELGTGKGYTF. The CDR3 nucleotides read TGTGCCAGCAGTGAATTGGGGACAGGGAAAGGCTACACCTTC.

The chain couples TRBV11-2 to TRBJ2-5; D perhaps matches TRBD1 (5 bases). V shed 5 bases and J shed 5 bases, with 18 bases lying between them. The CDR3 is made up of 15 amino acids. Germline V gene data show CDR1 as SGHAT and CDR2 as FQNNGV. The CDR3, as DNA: TGTGCCAGCAGCCAAGGGGTGCGGAAAACGGAGACCCAGTACTTC. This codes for CASSQGVRKTETQYF. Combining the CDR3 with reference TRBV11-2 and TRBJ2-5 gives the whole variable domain EAGVAQSPRYKIIEKRQSVAFWCNPISGHATLYWYQQILGQGPKLLIQFQNNGVVDDSQLPKDRFSAERLKGVDSTLKIQPAKLEDSAVYLCASSQGVRKTETQYFGPGTRLLVL.

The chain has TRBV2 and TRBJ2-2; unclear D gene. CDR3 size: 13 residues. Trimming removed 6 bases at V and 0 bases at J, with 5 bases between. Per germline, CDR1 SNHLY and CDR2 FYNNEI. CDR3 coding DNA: TGTGCCAGCAGGGCTTCGAACACCGGGGAGCTGTTTTTT. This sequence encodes CASRASNTGELFF. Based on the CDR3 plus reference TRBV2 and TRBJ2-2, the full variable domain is EPEVTQTPSHQVTQMGQEVILRCVPISNHLYFYWYRQILGQKVEFLVSFYNNEISEKSEIFDDQFSVERPDGSNFTLKIRSTKLEDSAMYFCASRASNTGELFFGEGSRLTVL.

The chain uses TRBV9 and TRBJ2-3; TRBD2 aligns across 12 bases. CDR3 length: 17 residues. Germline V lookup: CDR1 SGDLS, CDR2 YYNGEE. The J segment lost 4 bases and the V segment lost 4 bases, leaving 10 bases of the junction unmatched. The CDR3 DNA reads TGTGCCAGCAGCCCTGTCCTAACTAGCGGGGGGTCAGATACGCAGTATTTT. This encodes CASSPVLTSGGSDTQYF.

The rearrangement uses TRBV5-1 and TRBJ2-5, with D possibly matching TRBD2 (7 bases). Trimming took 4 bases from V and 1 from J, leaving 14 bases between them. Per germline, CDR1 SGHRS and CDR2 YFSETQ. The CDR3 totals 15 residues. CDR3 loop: CASSLGGGAQETQYF. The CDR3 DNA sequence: TGCGCCAGCAGCCTAGGAGGGGGGGCCCAAGAGACCCAGTACTTC.

The CDR3, as DNA: TGTGCCAGCAGCTCGATCCGGGGGAAAGGAAACACCATATATTTT. Its protein product is CASSSIRGKGNTIYF. This sequence joins TRBV11-2 and TRBJ1-3, with D perhaps matching TRBD1 (5 bases). In germline, CDR1 is SGHAT, CDR2 FQNNGV. The germline V and J ends were trimmed by 4 bases and 4 bases, with 14 bases remaining between them. CDR3 length: 15 amino acids.

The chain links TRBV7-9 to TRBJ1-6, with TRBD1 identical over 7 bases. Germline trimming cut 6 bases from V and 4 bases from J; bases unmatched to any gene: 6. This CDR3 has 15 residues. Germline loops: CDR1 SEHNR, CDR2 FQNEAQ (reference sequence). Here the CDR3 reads CASRETGAYNSPLHF. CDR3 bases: TGTGCCAGCAGGGAAACAGGGGCGTATAATTCACCCCTCCACTTT.

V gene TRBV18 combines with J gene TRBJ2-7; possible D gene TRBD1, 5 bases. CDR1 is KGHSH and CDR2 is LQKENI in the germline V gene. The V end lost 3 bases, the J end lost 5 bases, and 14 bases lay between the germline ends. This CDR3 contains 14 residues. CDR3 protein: CASSPTVVGNEQYF. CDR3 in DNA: TGTGCCAGCTCACCGACAGTAGTCGGCAACGAGCAGTACTTC.

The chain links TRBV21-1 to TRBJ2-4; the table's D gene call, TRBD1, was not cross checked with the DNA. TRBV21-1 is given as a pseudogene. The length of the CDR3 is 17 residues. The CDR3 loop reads CASSKAPVGRGLNIQYF. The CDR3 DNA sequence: TGTGCCAGCAGCAAAGCGCCGGTGGGCAGGGGGCTAAACATTCAGTACTTC.

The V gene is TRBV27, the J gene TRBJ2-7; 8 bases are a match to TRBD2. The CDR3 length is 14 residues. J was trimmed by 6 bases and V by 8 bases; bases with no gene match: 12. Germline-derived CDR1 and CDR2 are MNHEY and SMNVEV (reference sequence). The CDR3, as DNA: TGTGCCAGCCCCCGGGGGGGCGATCCGTCCGAGCAGTACTTC. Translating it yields CASPRGGDPSEQYF.

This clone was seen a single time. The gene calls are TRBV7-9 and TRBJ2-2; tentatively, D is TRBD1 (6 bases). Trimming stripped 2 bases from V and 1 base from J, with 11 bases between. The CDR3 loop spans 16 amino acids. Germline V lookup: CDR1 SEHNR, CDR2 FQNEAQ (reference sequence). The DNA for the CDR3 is TGTGCCAGCAGCTTAACGGCAGGGGAGAACACCGGGGAGCTGTTTTTT. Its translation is CASSLTAGENTGELFF.

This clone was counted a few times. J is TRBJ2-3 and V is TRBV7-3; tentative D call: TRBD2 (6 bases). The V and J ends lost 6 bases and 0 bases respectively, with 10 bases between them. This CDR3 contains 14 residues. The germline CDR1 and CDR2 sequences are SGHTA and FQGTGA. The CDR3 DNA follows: TGTGCCAGCAGTTGGGGGACTAGCACAGATACGCAGTATTTT. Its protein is CASSWGTSTDTQYF.

The CDR3 nucleotides read TGTGCCAGCAGCTTAAGGGCCGGGACGGCCTACAATGAGCAGTTCTTC. Its protein product is CASSLRAGTAYNEQFF. The chain recombines TRBV7-9 with TRBJ2-1; D is possibly TRBD1 or TRBD2 (5 bases each). The V end was cut by 2 bases, the J end by 2 bases, with 13 bases between. This CDR3 has 16 amino acids. Germline V lookup: CDR1 SEHNR, CDR2 FQNEAQ (reference sequence).

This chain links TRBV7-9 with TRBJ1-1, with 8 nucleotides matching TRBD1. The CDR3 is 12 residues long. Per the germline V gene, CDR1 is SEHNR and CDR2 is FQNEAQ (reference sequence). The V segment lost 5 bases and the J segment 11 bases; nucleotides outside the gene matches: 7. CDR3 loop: CASSPGTGGAFF. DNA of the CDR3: TGTGCCAGCAGCCCCGGGACAGGAGGGGCTTTCTTT. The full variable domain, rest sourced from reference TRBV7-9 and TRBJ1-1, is DTGVSQNPRHKITKRGQNVTFRCDPISEHNRLYWYRQTLGQGPEFLTYFQNEAQLEKSRLLSDRFSAERPKGSFSTLEIQRTEQGDSAMYLCASSPGTGGAFFGQGTRLTVV.

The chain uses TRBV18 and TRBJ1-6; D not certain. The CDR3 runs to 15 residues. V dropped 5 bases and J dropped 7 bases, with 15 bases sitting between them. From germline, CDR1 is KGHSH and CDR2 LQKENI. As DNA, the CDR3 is TGTGCCAGCTCAACCTCCAGGATCGGGAATTCACCCCTCCACTTT. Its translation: CASSTSRIGNSPLHF.

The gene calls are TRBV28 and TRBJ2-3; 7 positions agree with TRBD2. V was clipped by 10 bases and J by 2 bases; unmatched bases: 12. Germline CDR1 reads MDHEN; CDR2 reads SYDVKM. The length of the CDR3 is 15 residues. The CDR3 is CATSVQRGPTDTQYF. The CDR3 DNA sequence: TGTGCCACCTCGGTGCAGCGGGGTCCCACAGATACGCAGTATTTT.